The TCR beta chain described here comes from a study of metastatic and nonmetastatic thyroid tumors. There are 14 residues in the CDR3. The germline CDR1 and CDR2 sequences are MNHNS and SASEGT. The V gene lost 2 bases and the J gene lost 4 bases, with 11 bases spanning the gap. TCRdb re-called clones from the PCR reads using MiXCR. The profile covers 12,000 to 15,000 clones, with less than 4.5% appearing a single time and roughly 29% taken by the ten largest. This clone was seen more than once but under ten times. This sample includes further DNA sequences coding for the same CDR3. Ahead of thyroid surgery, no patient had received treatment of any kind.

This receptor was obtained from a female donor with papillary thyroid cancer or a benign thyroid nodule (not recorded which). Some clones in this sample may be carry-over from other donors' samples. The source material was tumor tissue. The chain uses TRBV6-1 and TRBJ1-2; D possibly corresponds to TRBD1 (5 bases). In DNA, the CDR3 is TGTGCCAGCAGTGAACGGGGGAGCGGCTATGGCTACACCTTC. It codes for CASSERGSGYGYTF.